One sample yielded the 2 T cell receptor beta chains listed below, sequenced in a study of post-analysis software for immune sequencing data (dated by TCRdb to 2014 to 2015). The paper's findings and limits, for the study overall: Patients showed significantly higher frequencies than controls for several TRBV segments, among them TRBV5-6, TRBV5-1 and TRBV20-1.

Library generation was performed with PCR. The instrument given in TCRdb is Illumina HiSeq 2500. Unique molecular identifiers were incorporated into TCR beta cDNA libraries to reduce PCR and sequencing biases. Using fastp at Q25 and MiXCR, TCRdb reprocessed the public reads and kept productive beta chains. Every entry covers one CDR3 protein and lists the most common genes and DNA from its rows. In this sample the table shows about 820,000 distinct CDR3 sequences, approximately 57% of which occur a single time. The ten largest clones add up to 4.6% of the sample. The antigens these receptors bind are not known. The sequencing input was blood. The origin of the receptors is a girl aged 5 to 17 with multiple sclerosis.

The J gene is TRBJ2-5, the V gene TRBV7-9; the match to TRBD2 covers 13 bases. The CDR3 has 16 residues. The junction had 6 bases not matched to a gene; V was cut back by 5 bases and J by 3 bases. Germline V gene lookup returns CDR1 SEHNR and CDR2 FQNEAQ (reference sequence). The chain's CDR3 is CASSPGLAGDKETQYF. Here the CDR3 DNA reads TGTGCCAGCAGCCCAGGACTAGCGGGGGATAAAGAGACCCAGTACTTC.

The chain joins TRBV24-1 to TRBJ2-3; tentatively, D is TRBD1 (5 bases). Germline CDR1 and CDR2: KGHDR and SFDVKD. V lost 5 bases and J 0 bases, leaving 17 bases between the germline ends. The CDR3 is 17 amino acids. The CDR3: CATSGSATEKSTDTQYF. CDR3 nucleotide sequence: TGTGCCACCAGTGGATCGGCGACAGAGAAGAGCACAGATACGCAGTATTTT.